The rows below give T cell receptor beta chains drawn from one sample of a study of cytomegalovirus exposure and HLA in healthy donors. TCRdb's copy holds only in-frame clones and misses some; the assay was immunoSEQ multiplex PCR. The data contain about 70,000 clones, about 73% of them singletons. The sequenced sample consisted of PBMCs. The origin of the receptors is a woman aged 55-69 years in good health and CMV-seropositive. Both conserved end residues are part of each CDR3. Fields, in order: V gene, clone size, D gene, J gene, CDR3 protein, CDR3 DNA. D genes are given only for firm matches. The size of a clone is reported for some rows only, either as once, few or many, or as a class for expanded clones.

v_call: TRBV6-6; clone_size: few; d_call: TRBD1; j_call: TRBJ1-1; cdr3_aa: CAGQGNTEAFF; cdr3_nt: TGTGCCGGACAGGGGAACACTGAAGCTTTCTTT
v_call: TRBV5-4; clone_size: .; d_call: TRBD2; j_call: TRBJ2-3; cdr3_aa: CASMGTLAGDDTQYF; cdr3_nt: TGTGCCAGCATGGGAACTCTAGCGGGGGACGATACGCAGTATTTT
v_call: TRBV30; clone_size: .; d_call: TRBD1; j_call: TRBJ1-5; cdr3_aa: CAWSLRGQENQPQHF; cdr3_nt: TGTGCCTGGAGTCTCCGAGGACAGGAAAATCAGCCCCAGCATTTT
v_call: TRBV11-3; clone_size: .; d_call: TRBD2; j_call: TRBJ2-1; cdr3_aa: CASSLEAGGIYNEQFF; cdr3_nt: TGTGCCAGCAGCTTAGAAGCGGGGGGGATCTACAATGAGCAGTTCTTC
v_call: TRBV10-3; clone_size: .; d_call: TRBD2; j_call: TRBJ2-3; cdr3_aa: CAIGAGGSTDTQYF; cdr3_nt: TGTGCCATCGGTGCGGGGGGGAGCACAGATACGCAGTATTTT
v_call: TRBV29-1; clone_size: .; d_call: .; j_call: TRBJ2-3; cdr3_aa: CSVGGGDTQYF; cdr3_nt: TGCAGCGTTGGAGGAGGGGATACGCAGTATTTT
v_call: TRBV6-6; clone_size: .; d_call: TRBD2; j_call: TRBJ2-4; cdr3_aa: CLAGGPKNIQYF; cdr3_nt: TGCCTGGCGGGGGGGCCCAAAAACATTCAGTACTTC
v_call: TRBV9; clone_size: .; d_call: .; j_call: TRBJ1-5; cdr3_aa: CASSVARPGSNQPQHF; cdr3_nt: TGTGCCAGCAGCGTAGCGAGGCCGGGTAGCAATCAGCCCCAGCATTTT
v_call: TRBV5-1; clone_size: few; d_call: TRBD1; j_call: TRBJ2-1; cdr3_aa: CASSSTGSSYNEQFF; cdr3_nt: TGCGCCAGCAGCTCGACAGGGAGCTCCTACAATGAGCAGTTCTTC
v_call: TRBV7-9; clone_size: few; d_call: .; j_call: TRBJ1-1; cdr3_aa: CASSLAGGVEAFF; cdr3_nt: TGTGCCAGCAGCTTAGCGGGGGGGGTTGAAGCTTTCTTT
v_call: TRBV5-4; clone_size: few; d_call: TRBD2; j_call: TRBJ2-7; cdr3_aa: CATSPGRAGEQYF; cdr3_nt: TGTGCCACCTCACCGGGGAGGGCCGGCGAGCAGTACTTC
v_call: TRBV11-3; clone_size: .; d_call: TRBD1; j_call: TRBJ2-1; cdr3_aa: CASSQGDEQFF; cdr3_nt: TGTGCCAGCAGCCAGGGGGACGAGCAGTTCTTC
v_call: TRBV7-7; clone_size: few; d_call: .; j_call: TRBJ2-5; cdr3_aa: CASSPGRGDAQYF; cdr3_nt: TGTGCTAGCAGCCCAGGGCGTGGGGATGCCCAGTACTTC
v_call: TRBV18; clone_size: .; d_call: .; j_call: TRBJ1-1; cdr3_aa: CASSRQSWNTEAFF; cdr3_nt: TGTGCCAGCTCCCGACAATCTTGGAACACTGAAGCTTTCTTT
v_call: TRBV6-1; clone_size: once; d_call: .; j_call: TRBJ1-5; cdr3_aa: CAAGEGPNQPQHF; cdr3_nt: TGTGCCGCAGGGGAGGGCCCAAATCAGCCCCAGCATTTT
v_call: TRBV4-2; clone_size: .; d_call: .; j_call: TRBJ2-7; cdr3_aa: CASSPSDGLSYEQYF; cdr3_nt: TGTGCCAGCAGCCCCTCGGACGGACTCTCCTACGAGCAGTACTTC
v_call: TRBV10-1; clone_size: few; d_call: .; j_call: TRBJ1-2; cdr3_aa: CASSHSRNYGYTF; cdr3_nt: TGCGCCAGCAGTCACTCCCGAAACTATGGCTACACCTTC
v_call: TRBV6-5; clone_size: few; d_call: .; j_call: TRBJ2-1; cdr3_aa: CASSSYRQTDEQFF; cdr3_nt: TGTGCCAGCAGTTCCTATCGACAGACCGATGAGCAGTTCTTC
v_call: TRBV7-8; clone_size: few; d_call: .; j_call: TRBJ1-1; cdr3_aa: CASSLGSRAEAFF; cdr3_nt: TGTGCCAGCAGCTTAGGGAGCAGAGCTGAAGCTTTCTTT
v_call: TRBV29-1; clone_size: .; d_call: .; j_call: TRBJ1-1; cdr3_aa: CSVEESGGEAFF; cdr3_nt: TGCAGCGTTGAAGAATCCGGTGGTGAAGCTTTCTTT
v_call: TRBV6-1; clone_size: .; d_call: TRBD2; j_call: TRBJ2-3; cdr3_aa: CASSFSGGATDTQYF; cdr3_nt: TGTGCCAGCAGTTTTAGCGGGGGGGCCACAGATACGCAGTATTTT
v_call: TRBV27; clone_size: once; d_call: TRBD2; j_call: TRBJ2-5; cdr3_aa: CASSLSPPGSGVFGTQYF; cdr3_nt: TGTGCCAGCAGTTTATCGCCTCCAGGTAGCGGGGTGTTTGGGACCCAGTACTTC
v_call: TRBV4-2; clone_size: .; d_call: .; j_call: TRBJ2-1; cdr3_aa: CASSPDSGNEQFF; cdr3_nt: TGTGCCAGCAGCCCGGACTCGGGCAATGAGCAGTTCTTC
v_call: TRBV5-8; clone_size: once; d_call: TRBD2; j_call: TRBJ2-1; cdr3_aa: CASSLGPAGVNEQFF; cdr3_nt: TGTGCCAGCAGCTTGGGGCCAGCGGGGGTGAATGAGCAGTTCTTC
v_call: TRBV19; clone_size: .; d_call: TRBD1; j_call: TRBJ1-1; cdr3_aa: CASSTGQGANTEAFF; cdr3_nt: TGTGCCAGTAGTACGGGACAGGGGGCGAACACTGAAGCTTTCTTT
v_call: TRBV7-2; clone_size: .; d_call: .; j_call: TRBJ1-1; cdr3_aa: CASSLGSGSSTEAFF; cdr3_nt: TGTGCCAGCAGCTTGGGATCGGGGTCTTCCACTGAAGCTTTCTTT
v_call: TRBV5-8; clone_size: .; d_call: .; j_call: TRBJ1-5; cdr3_aa: CASSLERVGNQPQHF; cdr3_nt: TGTGCCAGCAGCTTGGAACGGGTCGGCAATCAGCCCCAGCATTTT
v_call: TRBV2; clone_size: .; d_call: TRBD1; j_call: TRBJ1-1; cdr3_aa: CATGQDVRTEAFF; cdr3_nt: TGTGCCACCGGACAGGACGTGAGGACTGAAGCTTTCTTT
v_call: TRBV5-4; clone_size: .; d_call: TRBD2; j_call: TRBJ2-5; cdr3_aa: CASSLAAGLVQETQYF; cdr3_nt: TGTGCCAGCAGCTTGGCCGCGGGACTAGTCCAAGAGACCCAGTACTTC